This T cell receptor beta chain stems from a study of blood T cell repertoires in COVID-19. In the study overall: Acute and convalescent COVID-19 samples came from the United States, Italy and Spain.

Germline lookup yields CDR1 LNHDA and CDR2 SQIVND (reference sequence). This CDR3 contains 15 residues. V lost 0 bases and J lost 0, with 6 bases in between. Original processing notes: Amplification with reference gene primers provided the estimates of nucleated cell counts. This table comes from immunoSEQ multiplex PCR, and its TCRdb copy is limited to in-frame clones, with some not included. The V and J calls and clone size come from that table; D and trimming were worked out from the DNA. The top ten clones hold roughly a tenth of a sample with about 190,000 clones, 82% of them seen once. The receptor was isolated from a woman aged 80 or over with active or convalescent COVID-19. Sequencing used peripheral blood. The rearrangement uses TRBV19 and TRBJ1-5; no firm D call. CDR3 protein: CASSIDDISNQPQHF. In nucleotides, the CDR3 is TGTGCCAGTAGTATAGATGACATTAGCAATCAGCCCCAGCATTTT.